These 9 T cell receptor beta chains originate from one sample sequenced in a study of blood T cell repertoires in COVID-19. TCRdb's copy holds only in-frame clones and misses some; the assay was immunoSEQ multiplex PCR. Here the sample spans 55,000 to 80,000 clones, roughly 81% being singletons. Sequencing was carried out using peripheral blood. The source of these receptors is a human donor in a cohort sampled during active COVID-19.

The genes are TRBV30 and TRBJ2-7; 8 bases are a match to TRBD2. This CDR3 has 14 residues. Germline-derived CDR1 and CDR2 are GTSNPN and SVGIG (reference sequence). V shed 5 bases, J shed 3 bases, and the junction held 9 bases outside the gene matches. Here the CDR3 DNA reads TGTGCCTGGGCGGGGGGATTACGGGGCTACGAGCAGTACTTC. Encoded protein: CAWAGGLRGYEQYF.

The chain has TRBV28 and TRBJ2-1; possibly TRBD2 for D (7 bases). V was clipped by 4 bases and J by 9 bases, with 34 bases between them. Germline V CDR1 and CDR2: MDHEN, SYDVKM. The CDR3 has 20 amino acids. The CDR3 reads CASSSPLGGARSAGNFEQFF. The DNA of the CDR3 is TGTGCCAGCAGTTCTCCCTTGGGGGGGGCCAGATCAGCGGGAAACTTTGAGCAGTTCTTC.

The chain carries TRBV2 and TRBJ1-1; D ambiguous. Germline V lookup: CDR1 SNHLY, CDR2 FYNNEI. V lost 11 bases and J lost 0, with 13 bases in between. The CDR3 is 13 residues long. CDR3 sequence reads: CARGEEVNTEAFF. The CDR3 DNA follows: TGTGCCCGCGGTGAGGAGGTGAACACTGAAGCTTTCTTT. Full variable domain (outside the CDR3, taken from reference TRBV2 and TRBJ1-1): EPEVTQTPSHQVTQMGQEVILRCVPISNHLYFYWYRQILGQKVEFLVSFYNNEISEKSEIFDDQFSVERPDGSNFTLKIRSTKLEDSAMYFCARGEEVNTEAFFGQGTRLTVV.

This rearrangement joins TRBV7-9 to TRBJ1-4; possible D gene TRBD1, 5 bases. V was shortened by 5 bases and J by 5 bases, with 15 bases between the two germline ends. From germline, CDR1 is SEHNR and CDR2 FQNEAQ (reference sequence). The CDR3 has 15 residues. CDR3: CASSPPGLTNEKLFF. In DNA, the CDR3 is TGTGCCAGCAGCCCGCCGGGACTGACCAATGAAAAACTGTTTTTT.

V gene TRBV27 combines with J gene TRBJ2-5; 11 bases map to TRBD1. Germline CDR1 MNHEY, CDR2 SMNVEV (reference sequence). The CDR3 spans 17 residues. Trimming at V came to 8 bases and at J to 5 bases, leaving 16 bases not matched to a gene. CDR3: CASGRTGGVGLYETQYF. CDR3 sequence (DNA): TGTGCCAGCGGGAGGACAGGGGGCGTGGGATTGTATGAGACCCAGTACTTC.

The CDR3 DNA sequence: TGCAGCGTTAGCCCTGGAGTGGACACCATATATTTT. It is translated as CSVSPGVDTIYF. The chain is built from TRBV29-1 and TRBJ1-3; D unclear. The germline gives CDR1 SQVTM, CDR2 ANQGSEA. The CDR3 length is 12 residues. Deletions cut 5 bases from V and 8 bases from J, with 13 bases between.

The J gene is TRBJ1-5, the V gene TRBV7-3; TRBD1 aligns across 8 bases. Trimming at V came to 0 bases and at J to 2 bases, leaving 0 bases not matched to a gene. Germline V lookup: CDR1 SGHTA, CDR2 FQGTGA. The CDR3 runs to 15 residues. CDR3 in DNA: TGTGCCAGCAGCTTAACGGACAGGGGCAATCAGCCCCAGCATTTT. Residues: CASSLTDRGNQPQHF.

This clone appeared once. The chain carries TRBV28 and TRBJ1-1; D uncertain. The germline CDR1 and CDR2 sequences are MDHEN and SYDVKM. CDR3 length equals 15 residues. V lost 2 bases, J lost 5 bases, and 15 bases lay in between. CDR3 nucleotides: TGTGCCAGCAGTTTACGACGCGGGCGCTGGACTGAAGCTTTCTTT. It translates to CASSLRRGRWTEAFF. The whole variable domain, filled in from reference TRBV28 and TRBJ1-1, reads DVKVTQSSRYLVKRTGEKVFLECVQDMDHENMFWYRQDPGLGLRLIYFSYDVKMKEKGDIPEGYSVSREKKERFSLILESASTNQTSMYLCASSLRRGRWTEAFFGQGTRLTVV.

The rearrangement uses TRBV28 and TRBJ1-5; D is possibly TRBD1 (5 bases). Germline V gene sequence: CDR1 MDHEN, CDR2 SYDVKM. V was clipped by 1 base and J by 7 bases, with 17 bases between them. The length of the CDR3 is 16 residues. The DNA for the CDR3 is TGTGCCAGCAGTTTATTGGGGGACTTGATAAACCAGCCCCAGCATTTT. It is translated as CASSLLGDLINQPQHF.